The 8 T cell receptor beta chains in this list originate from one sample, sequenced in a study of preoperative IRX-2 immunotherapy in early breast cancer. The treatment is: preoperative locoregional IRX-2 cytokine immunotherapy. TCRdb keeps only in-frame clones here, not all; method: immunoSEQ multiplex PCR. The sample has approximately 30,000 clones; about nine tenths are singletons. Sequenced here: tumor tissue, sampled after IRX-2 immunotherapy. Every receptor here comes from a human donor with breast cancer.

The chain links TRBV19 to TRBJ2-2, with 13 positions matching TRBD2. The germline gives CDR1 LNHDA, CDR2 SQIVND (reference sequence). This CDR3 contains 19 residues. After removal of 6 bases from V and 1 base from J, the junction contained 11 bases not matched to a gene. Here the CDR3 DNA reads TGTGCCAGTAGCCTAACCGGGACTAGCGGGGTAGGGAACACCGGGGAGCTGTTTTTT. Translated: CASSLTGTSGVGNTGELFF.

The rearrangement joins TRBV7-7 to TRBJ1-3; D unclear. Germline V gene lookup returns CDR1 SSHAT and CDR2 FNYEAQ (reference sequence). This CDR3 is 14 amino acids long. V lost 6 bases and J lost 4, with 13 bases in between. The DNA for the CDR3 is TGTGCCAGCAGGGGCCCTGAGATCGGAAACACCATATATTTT. This sequence encodes CASRGPEIGNTIYF.

The rearrangement joins TRBV28 to TRBJ2-1; a weak D match, TRBD1 (6 bases). CDR3 length equals 14 residues. V was trimmed by 4 bases and J by 7 bases, leaving 14 bases between them. Germline loops: CDR1 MDHEN, CDR2 SYDVKM. CDR3 nucleotide sequence: TGTGCCAGCAGTTCCGGGACAATACAAAATGAGCAGTTCTTC. Residues: CASSSGTIQNEQFF.

The chain links TRBV11-3 to TRBJ2-5; tentatively, D is TRBD1 (5 bases). The CDR3 consists of 14 residues. Germline V gene lookup returns CDR1 SGHNT and CDR2 YENEEA. The germline V and J ends were trimmed by 3 bases and 9 bases, with 17 bases remaining between them. The CDR3 here is CASSFNHRSGAQYF. As DNA, the CDR3 is TGTGCCAGCAGCTTCAATCACAGGAGTGGGGCCCAGTACTTC.

The chain recombines TRBV28 with TRBJ2-7, with a possible D match to TRBD2 (5 bases). V lost 2 bases, J lost 2 bases, and 7 bases lay in between. Germline-derived CDR1 and CDR2 are MDHEN and SYDVKM. This CDR3 spans 13 amino acids. The CDR3 bases are TGTGCCAGCAGTTTACCGGGGACCTACGAGCAGTACGTC. Amino acid sequence: CASSLPGTYEQYV.

The rearrangement joins TRBV19 to TRBJ1-5, with D perhaps TRBD1 (6 bases). The CDR3 is 18 amino acids. Germline CDR1 is LNHDA and CDR2 is SQIVND (reference sequence). V shed 5 bases and J shed 2 bases, with 22 bases lying between them. CDR3 nucleotide sequence: TGTGCCAGTAGTCGCCCCTCAAACACAGGGTCGGGCAATCAGCCCCAGCATTTT. This codes for CASSRPSNTGSGNQPQHF.

The chain couples TRBV19 to TRBJ1-2; no clear D gene. V gave up 6 bases and J gave up 7 bases, with 12 bases separating them. The CDR3 runs 12 residues. Germline loops: CDR1 LNHDA, CDR2 SQIVND (reference sequence). The CDR3 nucleotides are TGTGCCAGTAGCCCTTCGGGTAGTGGCTACACCTTC. It specifies CASSPSGSGYTF. Full variable domain (remainder filled in from reference TRBV19 and TRBJ1-2): DGGITQSPKYLFRKEGQNVTLSCEQNLNHDAMYWYRQDPGQGLRLIYYSQIVNDFQKGDIAEGYSVSREKKESFPLTVTSAQKNPTAFYLCASSPSGSGYTFGSGTRLTVV.

The V and J genes are TRBV30 and TRBJ1-1; a weak D match, TRBD1 (6 bases). Germline V gives CDR1 GTSNPN, CDR2 SVGIG (reference sequence). The CDR3 totals 14 residues. The V and J ends lost 5 bases and 3 bases respectively, with 16 bases between them. The CDR3 DNA sequence: TGTGCCTGGGCGAGAATCGGACAGCACACTGAAGCTTTCTTT. Residues: CAWARIGQHTEAFF.